The 31 T cell receptor beta chains listed next were all sequenced from one sample in a study of T cells in Graves' hyperthyroidism and ophthalmopathy (dated by TCRdb to between 2018 and 2021). Library generation was performed with multiplex PCR. Sequencing instrument: Illumina HiSeq 2000. The TCR beta CDR3 regions were amplified from the RNA transcripts. The first round of RT-PCR for the TCR CDR3 was performed with the HTBI primer set and the Qiagen OneStep RT-PCR kit. The raw public data were reprocessed by TCRdb itself: fastp quality trimming at Q25, MiXCR clonotype calling, in-frame beta chains only. Under each unique CDR3 protein, matching rows form one entry showing the most common genes and DNA. A total of approximately 640,000 distinct CDR3 sequences appear in this sample, nearly 45% of them only once. Together, the top ten hold 7% to 7.5% of the sample. Sample: peripheral blood or thyroid tissue (not recorded which). The receptors derive from an adult man with Graves' disease, either hyperthyroidism or ophthalmopathy (not recorded which).

This clonotype occurred a few times. The chain is built from TRBV6-1 and TRBJ1-1; D unclear. The CDR3 runs 13 residues. Trimming removed 3 bases from V and 4 bases from J, with 9 bases in between. CDR1 is MNHNS, CDR2 SASEGT, per germline. CDR3 nucleotides: TGTGCCAGCAGTGACAGGTGGACCACTGAAGCTTTCTTT. It specifies CASSDRWTTEAFF.

V is TRBV7-9 and J is TRBJ1-6; D is undetermined. The V gene lost 5 bases and the J gene lost 6 bases, with 14 bases spanning the gap. The CDR3 is 15 residues long. Germline CDR1 is SEHNR and CDR2 is FQNEAQ (reference sequence). CDR3 sequence reads: CASSQRPPSNSPLHF. The CDR3 DNA follows: TGTGCCAGCAGCCAACGGCCACCTTCTAATTCACCCCTCCACTTT.

The chain carries TRBV5-4 and TRBJ2-5; D uncertain. This CDR3 spans 12 amino acids. The V gene lost 0 bases and the J gene lost 6 bases, with 6 bases spanning the gap. CDR1 is SGHNT, CDR2 YYREEE, per germline (reference sequence). The CDR3 nucleotides read TGTGCCAGCAGCTTGGACGGGCAGACCCAGTACTTC. Amino acid sequence: CASSLDGQTQYF.

J is TRBJ1-6 and V is TRBV2; D possibly corresponds to TRBD1 (6 bases). Trimming stripped 6 bases from V and 8 bases from J, with 14 bases between. Germline CDR1 reads SNHLY; CDR2 reads FYNNEI. The CDR3 runs 14 residues. The CDR3, as DNA: TGTGCCAGCAGACAGGGTTGGGCGGATTCACCCCTCCACTTT. Amino acid sequence: CASRQGWADSPLHF.

At least ten counts were recorded for this clonotype. This chain joins TRBV19 and TRBJ1-2; unclear D gene. The CDR3 length is 14 residues. Germline V CDR1 and CDR2: LNHDA, SQIVND (reference sequence). The V gene lost 5 bases and the J gene lost 3 bases, with 13 bases spanning the gap. The CDR3 nucleotides read TGTGCCAGTAGTCCTCGTAGGGAACACTATGGCTACACCTTC. Residues: CASSPRREHYGYTF.

This clonotype was detected many times. J is TRBJ1-2 and V is TRBV7-8; 8 positions agree with TRBD1. Trimming removed 5 bases from V and 3 bases from J; junction bases left unmatched: 5. Germline values: CDR1 SGHVS, CDR2 FQNEAQ. CDR3 length: 14 residues. As DNA, the CDR3 is TGTGCCAGCAGCCCCCCGGACAGGGACTATGGCTACACCTTC. Protein: CASSPPDRDYGYTF. Drawing the rest from reference TRBV7-8 and TRBJ1-2, the complete variable domain is GAGVSQSPRYKVAKRGQDVALRCDPISGHVSLFWYQQALGQGPEFLTYFQNEAQLDKSGLPSDRFFAERPEGSVSTLKIQRTQQEDSAVYLCASSPPDRDYGYTFGSGTRLTVV.

The table lists this clonotype with many counts. This chain connects TRBV12-3 or TRBV12-4 to TRBJ1-6; D remains unclear. CDR3 size: 13 residues. Trimming took off 6 bases at V and 8 bases at J, with 11 bases between the two ends. The CDR3 sequence: CASSSGRDSPLHF. The DNA of the CDR3 is TGTGCCAGCAGCTCTGGCCGAGATTCACCCCTCCACTTT.

The chain combines TRBV19 with TRBJ1-1; tentatively, D is TRBD1 (6 bases). Germline V CDR1 and CDR2: LNHDA, SQIVND (reference sequence). Trimming took off 6 bases at V and 5 bases at J, with 13 bases between the two ends. This CDR3 has 13 residues. CDR3 amino acids: CASRILGGTEAFF. The CDR3 nucleotides read TGTGCCAGTAGGATTTTAGGGGGTACTGAAGCTTTCTTT.

The chain recombines TRBV25-1 with TRBJ2-7; D call uncertain. There are 10 residues in the CDR3. Germline V gives CDR1 MGHDK, CDR2 SYGVNS. Trimming pared 11 bases from V and 4 bases from J, leaving 9 bases between. The CDR3, as DNA: TGTGCCGGGCCGCGATACGAGCAGTACTTC. The encoded protein is CAGPRYEQYF.

The V gene is TRBV2, the J gene TRBJ1-4; 9 positions agree with TRBD1. Germline trimming cut 5 bases from V and 15 bases from J; bases unmatched to any gene: 13. The CDR3 length is 14 residues. The germline CDR1 and CDR2 sequences are SNHLY and FYNNEI. The CDR3 here is CASSLQGATGLMFF. DNA of the CDR3: TGTGCCAGCAGTTTACAGGGGGCTACAGGTCTAATGTTTTTT. Full variable domain (rest looked up from reference TRBV2 and TRBJ1-4): EPEVTQTPSHQVTQMGQEVILRCVPISNHLYFYWYRQILGQKVEFLVSFYNNEISEKSEIFDDQFSVERPDGSNFTLKIRSTKLEDSAMYFCASSLQGATGLMFFGSGTQLSVL.

In its sample, this clonotype was seen many times. This chain uses TRBV24-1 with TRBJ2-5; D is possibly TRBD2 (6 bases). Germline V gene sequence: CDR1 KGHDR, CDR2 SFDVKD. Trimming removed 8 bases at V and 4 bases at J, with 13 bases between. There are 13 residues in the CDR3. The CDR3 nucleotides read TGTGCCACCACTGGGGAGGTAGGAGAGACCCAGTACTTC. It specifies CATTGEVGETQYF.

V is TRBV6-1 and J is TRBJ1-5; D is possibly TRBD1 (5 bases). Between the trimmed V and J ends, which lost 2 bases and 0 bases, there was a span of 17 bases. Germline V gene sequence: CDR1 MNHNS, CDR2 SASEGT. The CDR3 is made up of 18 amino acids. CDR3 residues: CASSEQGAGLYSNQPQHF. In DNA form, the CDR3 reads TGTGCCAGCAGTGAACAAGGGGCAGGGTTATATAGCAATCAGCCCCAGCATTTT.

Only a few counts were recorded for this clonotype. At one of its ends the junction is not consistent with the germline gene, which may arise from a read error. This chain connects TRBV5-4 to TRBJ1-2; 11 positions match TRBD1. The CDR3 contains 16 residues. Germline assignment: CDR1 SGHNT and CDR2 YYREEE (reference sequence). CDR3 residues: CASSRSWTGGVYGYTF. CDR3 sequence (DNA): TGCGCCAGCAGCCGATCTTGGACAGGGGGCGTCTATGGCTACACCTTC.

There are many counts of this clonotype. This sequence joins TRBV7-2 and TRBJ1-4; weak D call: TRBD1 (6 bases). The length of the CDR3 is 14 residues. Germline values: CDR1 SGHTA, CDR2 FQGNSA. With 1 base removed from V and 11 bases from J, the gap between germline ends came to 14 bases. The DNA for the CDR3 is TGTGCCAGCAGCTTAGGAGGGGGAGACCGCAAACTGTTTTTT. Its translation is CASSLGGGDRKLFF.

This clonotype was seen only a few times. The V call is TRBV7-9, the J call TRBJ2-2; D is unclear. Germline V gene lookup returns CDR1 SEHNR and CDR2 FQNEAQ (reference sequence). This CDR3 is built from 13 residues. V gave up 5 bases and J gave up 7 bases, with 11 bases separating them. The CDR3: CASSQGGVGELFF. The DNA of the CDR3 is TGTGCCAGCAGCCAAGGTGGTGTCGGGGAGCTGTTTTTT.

V usage is TRBV29-1 and J usage is TRBJ1-4; 7 bases align to TRBD1. The ends lost 4 bases at V and 6 bases at J; junction bases unmatched: 11. Germline V gene data show CDR1 as SQVTM and CDR2 as ANQGSEA. The CDR3 is 15 residues long. The CDR3 region has the DNA TGCAGCGTTGCTAAACGGGACAGTGGGTATGAAAAACTGTTTTTT. Translating gives CSVAKRDSGYEKLFF. Variable domain in full (rest from reference TRBV29-1 and TRBJ1-4): SAVISQKPSRDICQRGTSLTIQCQVDSQVTMMFWYRQQPGQSLTLIATANQGSEATYESGFVIDKFPISRPNLTFSTLTVSNMSPEDSSIYLCSVAKRDSGYEKLFFGSGTQLSVL.

The V gene is TRBV5-1, the J gene TRBJ2-2, with 10 nucleotides matching TRBD2. The CDR3 is 15 amino acids. The germline gives CDR1 SGHRS, CDR2 YFSETQ. Unmatched junction bases numbered 11, after V lost 10 bases and J lost 5 bases. CDR3: CAGLLAGVSTGELFF. CDR3 sequence (DNA): TGCGCCGGCCTCCTAGCGGGAGTGTCTACCGGGGAGCTGTTTTTT.

J is TRBJ1-1 and V is TRBV7-9; D gene unclear. The length of the CDR3 is 15 residues. Germline V gene data show CDR1 as SEHNR and CDR2 as FQNEAQ (reference sequence). Trimming removed 1 base at V and 1 base at J, with 10 bases between. CDR3 sequence (DNA): TGTGCCAGCAGCTTAGGGGTAGGCGCGAACACTGAAGCTTTCTTT. Translating it yields CASSLGVGANTEAFF. Looking up the rest from reference TRBV7-9 and TRBJ1-1 gives the full variable domain: DTGVSQNPRHKITKRGQNVTFRCDPISEHNRLYWYRQTLGQGPEFLTYFQNEAQLEKSRLLSDRFSAERPKGSFSTLEIQRTEQGDSAMYLCASSLGVGANTEAFFGQGTRLTVV.

The chain links TRBV24-1 to TRBJ1-5, with D possibly being TRBD1 (5 bases). This CDR3 has 15 amino acids. Germline CDR1 reads KGHDR; CDR2 reads SFDVKD. CDR3 DNA: TGTGCTCCCAGTCCGGGGGGAGGGAACAATCAGCCCCAGCATTTT. Its translation: CAPSPGGGNNQPQHF.

The rearrangement joins TRBV7-9 to TRBJ1-4, with 9 bases aligning to TRBD1. Germline V lookup: CDR1 SEHNR, CDR2 FQNEAQ (reference sequence). With V trimmed by 5 bases and J by 3 bases, 7 bases remained unmatched. The CDR3 runs to 16 residues. The DNA of the CDR3 is TGTGCCAGCAGCCGAGGACAGGGGCCGGCTAATGAAAAACTGTTTTTT. Translation: CASSRGQGPANEKLFF.

In the case of this clonotype: A much larger clone sits a single nucleotide away, making a read error possible. V and J are TRBV2 and TRBJ1-1; D is uncertain. Germline lookup yields CDR1 SNHLY and CDR2 FYNNEI. CDR3 length: 15 amino acids. DNA of the CDR3: TGTACCAGCAGTGAGTTTGAGAGTATGAACACTGAAGCTTTCTTT. Residues: CTSSEFESMNTEAFF.

The chain employs TRBV7-9 and TRBJ1-6, with D perhaps TRBD1 (6 bases). The length of the CDR3 is 15 residues. The V end lost 5 bases, the J end lost 1 base, and 9 bases lay between the germline ends. Germline CDR1 is SEHNR and CDR2 is FQNEAQ (reference sequence). For the CDR3, the DNA is TGTGCCAGCAGCCCAACAGGGTCCTATAATTCACCCCTCCACTTT. Its translation is CASSPTGSYNSPLHF.

In this sample, this clonotype turned up a few times. V usage is TRBV12-3 or TRBV12-4 and J usage is TRBJ1-2; possibly TRBD1 for D (6 bases). V was cut by 3 bases and J by 8 bases, with 19 bases left in between. The CDR3 covers 15 residues. CDR3 DNA: TGTGCCAGCAGTTTTAAAAGGGGGGCGCATGGCGGCTACACCTTC. Its protein product is CASSFKRGAHGGYTF.

In this sample, this clonotype turned up a few times. This rearrangement joins TRBV28 to TRBJ1-1; tentative D call: TRBD1 (6 bases). Germline CDR1 is MDHEN and CDR2 is SYDVKM. Deletions cut 6 bases from V and 4 bases from J, with 21 bases between. The CDR3 consists of 16 residues. The CDR3 sequence is CASSLTTGGLGTEAFF. CDR3 coding DNA: TGTGCCAGCAGCCTGACGACAGGCGGTCTTGGCACTGAAGCTTTCTTT.

The sample holds a few counts of this clonotype. This may come from a read error, since a much larger clone is one base off. This chain uses TRBV20-1 with TRBJ1-1; 8 nucleotides line up with TRBD1. Losses at the gene ends were 8 bases for V and 3 bases for J; bases not matched to a gene: 2. Germline V gene sequence: CDR1 DFQATT, CDR2 SNEGSKA (reference sequence). This CDR3 is 11 amino acids long. CDR3 sequence: CSPTGDTEAFF. The CDR3 DNA is TGCAGTCCGACAGGGGACACTGAAGCTTTCTTT.

Ten or more counts support this clonotype. The V and J genes are TRBV7-2 and TRBJ2-5; D remains ambiguous. Germline V lookup: CDR1 SGHTA, CDR2 FQGNSA. The length of the CDR3 is 13 residues. Between the trimmed V and J ends, which lost 2 bases and 10 bases, there was a span of 14 bases. CDR3 sequence reads: CASSLNYASDQYF. CDR3 nucleotides: TGTGCCAGCAGCTTAAACTATGCCTCCGACCAGTACTTC.

This clonotype showed up many times. CDR3 DNA: TGTGCCAGCAGCCCACAGATGAACACTGAAGCTTTCTTT. Its protein product is CASSPQMNTEAFF. The chain has TRBV11-2 and TRBJ1-1; D unresolved. V lost 5 bases and J lost 0, with 7 bases in between. Germline V CDR1 and CDR2: SGHAT, FQNNGV. The CDR3 extends over 13 amino acids.

This clonotype has ten or more counts. J is TRBJ2-7 and V is TRBV29-1; D possibly corresponds to TRBD1 (6 bases). Germline V gives CDR1 SQVTM, CDR2 ANQGSEA. This CDR3 has 15 residues. Trimming stripped 6 bases from V and 4 bases from J, with 22 bases between. The CDR3 coding sequence is TGCAGCGTCGGAAGGGGTCCGGGACAAACATACGAGCAGTACTTC. This gives the protein CSVGRGPGQTYEQYF.

CDR3 amino acids: CASSYGPAPYEQYF. The CDR3 DNA is TGTGCCAGCAGTTACGGTCCGGCTCCCTACGAGCAGTACTTC. The chain has TRBV6-5 and TRBJ2-7, with unresolved D. Trimming took off 2 bases at V and 2 bases at J, with 10 bases between the two ends. The CDR3 has 14 amino acids. Per the germline V gene, CDR1 is MNHEY and CDR2 is SVGAGI.

This clonotype was seen only once. A much larger clone lies a single base off, so this may be a read error. The chain has TRBV2 and TRBJ1-2; 8 bases line up with TRBD1. From germline, CDR1 is SNHLY and CDR2 FYNNEI. The CDR3 has 11 residues. The V and J ends lost 8 bases and 7 bases, in that order; junction bases with no gene match: 3. The CDR3 protein is CASGDRPGYTF. The CDR3 DNA reads TGTGCCAGCGGGGACAGGCCTGGCTACACCTTC.

This clonotype has a handful of counts. The genes are TRBV29-1 and TRBJ2-1, with D possibly being TRBD2 (5 bases). The germline CDR1 and CDR2 sequences are SQVTM and ANQGSEA. Trimming shortened V by 4 bases and J by 9 bases, and 13 bases separated the two germline ends. This CDR3 is built from 12 residues. In nucleotides, the CDR3 is TGCAGCGTTGGGCGGCCCCGGGGTGAGCAGTTCTTC. As protein: CSVGRPRGEQFF.